This TCR beta chain appears in the sequencing data of a study of shared clonotypes between healthy human individuals. On the study more broadly: The donor pool was made up of two women and a few men aged 18 to 49.

V was pared by 3 bases and J by 5 bases, with 7 bases between. Germline CDR1 reads ENHRY; CDR2 reads SYGVKD. CDR3 size: 13 residues. Terminally differentiated effector memory CD45RA+ cells were excluded by CCR7 positive selection of CD45RO-negative cells. As regards this clone: Its antigen is not identified.

Assay used: immunoSEQ multiplex PCR; TCRdb lists only in-frame clones, some missing. This sample has under 2,000,000 clones, with about 95% found just once. General study results and limits: Sharing across several donors was seen in roughly 5.2% of naive CD4 clonotypes.

Sequenced material: naive CD8+ T cells sorted from blood. The rearrangement links TRBV10-3 to TRBJ2-2; no firm D call. This receptor was identified in a young man in good health. CDR3 residues: CAISDGQTGELFF. The CDR3 DNA reads as TGTGCCATCAGTGATGGGCAGACCGGGGAGCTGTTTTTT.